This T cell receptor beta chain was found in a study of T-cell reconstitution after alpha-beta-depleted transplantation in children. Study outcomes and limitations: As was reported, about two months after transplant, alpha-beta T cells came from several hundred expanded graft clones. Newly generated T cells supplied most T-cell counts and diversity one year post-transplant.

Preparation of the TCRbeta library used unique molecular identifiers. TCRdb analysed the PCR reads with MiXCR anew, one entry per CDR3 protein. The sample has roughly 82,000 distinct CDR3 sequences; 13% to 15% are singletons. V gave up 3 bases and J gave up 14 bases, with 17 bases separating them. The germline V gene has CDR1 SGHRS and CDR2 YFSETQ. There are 13 residues in the CDR3. As to this clonotype: Its antigen is not known.

This receptor was identified in a male patient between 2 and 15 years old who had a stem cell transplant for acute lymphoblastic leukemia, so the T cells may come from the graft donor. The sample here was PBMCs, mostly from graft donor cells, taken 180 days after TCRalphabeta/CD19-depleted stem cell transplant. This chain joins TRBV5-1 and TRBJ1-4; D unclear. The CDR3, as DNA: TGCGCCAGCAGCTCCTGGGCGCGTGATCGCCTGTTTTTT. The encoded protein is CASSSWARDRLFF.